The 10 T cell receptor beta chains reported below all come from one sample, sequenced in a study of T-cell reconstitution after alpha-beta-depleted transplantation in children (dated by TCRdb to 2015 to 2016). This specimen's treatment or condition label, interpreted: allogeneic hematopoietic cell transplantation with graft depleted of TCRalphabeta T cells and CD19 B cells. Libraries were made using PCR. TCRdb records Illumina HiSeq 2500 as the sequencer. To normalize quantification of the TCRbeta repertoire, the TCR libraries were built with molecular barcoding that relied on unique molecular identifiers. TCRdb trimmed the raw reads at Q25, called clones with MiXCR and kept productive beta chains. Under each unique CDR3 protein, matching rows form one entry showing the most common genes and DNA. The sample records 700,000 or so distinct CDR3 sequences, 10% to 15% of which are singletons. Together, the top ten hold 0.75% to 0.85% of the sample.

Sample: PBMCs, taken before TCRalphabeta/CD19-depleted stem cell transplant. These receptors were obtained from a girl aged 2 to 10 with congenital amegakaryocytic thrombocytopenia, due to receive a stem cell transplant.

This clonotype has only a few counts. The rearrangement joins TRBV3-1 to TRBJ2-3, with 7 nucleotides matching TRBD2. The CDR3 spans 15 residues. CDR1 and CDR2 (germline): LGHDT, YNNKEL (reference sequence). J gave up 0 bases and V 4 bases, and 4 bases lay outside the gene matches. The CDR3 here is CASSRGDYSTDTQYF. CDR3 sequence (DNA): TGTGCCAGCAGCCGAGGGGACTACAGCACAGATACGCAGTATTTT.

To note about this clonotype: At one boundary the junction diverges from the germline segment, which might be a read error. CDR3 in amino acids: CASSVSGWDTYAQYF. CDR3 in DNA: TGTGCCAGCAGTGTTAGCGGGTGGGACACCTACGCGCAGTACTTC. The V call is TRBV6-1, the J call TRBJ2-7, with a possible D match to TRBD2 (7 bases). Germline loops: CDR1 MNHNS, CDR2 SASEGT. The CDR3 is made up of 15 amino acids.

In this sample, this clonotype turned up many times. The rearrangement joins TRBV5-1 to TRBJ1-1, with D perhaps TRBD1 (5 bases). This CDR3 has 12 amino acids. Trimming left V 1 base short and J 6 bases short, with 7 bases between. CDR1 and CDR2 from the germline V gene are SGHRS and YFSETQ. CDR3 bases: TGCGCCAGCAGCTTGCAGGGTCCTGAAGCTTTCTTT. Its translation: CASSLQGPEAFF. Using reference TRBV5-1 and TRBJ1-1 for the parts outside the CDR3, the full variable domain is KAGVTQTPRYLIKTRGQQVTLSCSPISGHRSVSWYQQTPGQGLQFLFEYFSETQRNKGNFPGRFSGRQFSNSRSEMNVSTLELGDSALYLCASSLQGPEAFFGQGTRLTVV.

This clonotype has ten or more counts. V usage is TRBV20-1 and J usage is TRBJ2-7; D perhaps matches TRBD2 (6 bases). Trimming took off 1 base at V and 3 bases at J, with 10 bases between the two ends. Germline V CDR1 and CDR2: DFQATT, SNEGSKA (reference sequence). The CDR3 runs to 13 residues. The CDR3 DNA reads TGCAGTGCTAGAGCTGCGGGGAACTACGAGCAGTACTTC. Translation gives CSARAAGNYEQYF.

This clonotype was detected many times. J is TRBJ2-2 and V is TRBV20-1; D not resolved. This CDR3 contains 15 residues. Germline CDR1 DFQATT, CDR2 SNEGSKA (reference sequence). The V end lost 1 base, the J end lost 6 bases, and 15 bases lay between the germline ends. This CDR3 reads CSARAPLAAPGELFF. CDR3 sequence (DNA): TGCAGTGCTAGAGCCCCATTGGCGGCCCCCGGGGAGCTGTTTTTT.

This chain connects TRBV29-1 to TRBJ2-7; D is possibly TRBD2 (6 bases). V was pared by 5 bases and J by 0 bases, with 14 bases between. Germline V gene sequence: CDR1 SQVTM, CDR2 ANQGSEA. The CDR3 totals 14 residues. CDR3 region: CSVHLGGGSYEQYF. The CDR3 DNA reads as TGCAGCGTTCACTTGGGGGGAGGCTCCTACGAGCAGTACTTC.

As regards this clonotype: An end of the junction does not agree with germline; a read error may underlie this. The CDR3 protein is CASSLEGTGAYEQYF. The CDR3 coding sequence is TGTGCCAGCAGCCTAGAGGGGACGGGTGCCTACGAGCAGTACTTC. The chain uses TRBV11-2 and TRBJ2-7; D is perhaps TRBD1 or TRBD2 (5 bases each). CDR3 length equals 15 residues. Germline-derived CDR1 and CDR2 are SGHAT and FQNNGV. Full variable domain (outside the CDR3, taken from reference TRBV11-2 and TRBJ2-7): EAGVAQSPRYKIIEKRQSVAFWCNPISGHATLYWYQQILGQGPKLLIQFQNNGVVDDSQLPKDRFSAERLKGVDSTLKIQPAKLEDSAVYLCASSLEGTGAYEQYFGPGTRLTVT.

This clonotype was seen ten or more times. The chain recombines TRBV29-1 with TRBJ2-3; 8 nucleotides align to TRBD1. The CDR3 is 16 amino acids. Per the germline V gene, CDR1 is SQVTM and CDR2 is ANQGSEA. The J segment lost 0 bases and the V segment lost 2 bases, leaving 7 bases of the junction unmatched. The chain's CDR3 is CSVESDREPSTDTQYF. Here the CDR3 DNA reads TGCAGCGTTGAATCGGACAGGGAACCAAGCACAGATACGCAGTATTTT.

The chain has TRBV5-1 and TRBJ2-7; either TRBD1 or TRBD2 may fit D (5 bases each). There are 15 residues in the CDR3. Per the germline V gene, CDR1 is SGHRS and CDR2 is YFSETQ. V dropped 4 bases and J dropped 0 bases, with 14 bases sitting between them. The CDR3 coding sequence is TGCGCCAGCAGCCCACGAGGGGATGCCTCCTACGAGCAGTACTTC. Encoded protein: CASSPRGDASYEQYF.

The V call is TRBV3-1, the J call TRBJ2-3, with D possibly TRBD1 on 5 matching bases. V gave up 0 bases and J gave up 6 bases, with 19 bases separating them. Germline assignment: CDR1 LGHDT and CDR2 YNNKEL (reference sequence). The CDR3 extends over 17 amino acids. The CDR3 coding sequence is TGTGCCAGCAGCCAAGAAATTTCGGTGACCGCAGGGGATACGCAGTATTTT. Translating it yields CASSQEISVTAGDTQYF.